A single sample gave rise to the 11 T cell receptor beta chains below, sequenced in a study of spatial heterogeneity in lung cancer. This sample's time point: sample taken at primary tumor resection. TCRdb re-called the 5' RACE reads through MiXCR, storing one row per CDR3 protein. The sample lists thousands of distinct CDR3 sequences, 8.6% occurring once. This material consisted of PBMCs, taken at surgery. These receptors were taken from a male donor with early-stage non-small cell lung cancer.

This clonotype has a count of ten or more. This chain links TRBV29-1 with TRBJ2-1, with 10 bases aligning to TRBD2. CDR3 length equals 17 residues. V dropped 0 bases and J dropped 2; count of bases not matched to a gene: 7. Germline CDR1 is SQVTM and CDR2 is ANQGSEA. CDR3: CSVEDPLAGVTYNEQFF. The CDR3 DNA follows: TGCAGCGTTGAAGATCCCCTAGCGGGAGTTACCTACAATGAGCAGTTCTTC.

Ten or more counts support this clonotype. The rearrangement links TRBV7-2 to TRBJ1-4; the D is unclear. This CDR3 region has 15 residues. Trimming pared 1 base from V and 7 bases from J, leaving 13 bases between. Germline V gene data show CDR1 as SGHTA and CDR2 as FQGNSA. The CDR3 sequence is CASSLGVQRIEKLFF. In DNA, the CDR3 is TGTGCCAGCAGCTTAGGAGTTCAGAGGATTGAAAAACTGTTTTTT.

By share, this clonotype counts as medium-sized. The V call is TRBV2, the J call TRBJ2-3, with TRBD2 matching over 8 bases. Germline trimming cut 6 bases from V and 0 bases from J; bases unmatched to any gene: 11. Germline V gene sequence: CDR1 SNHLY, CDR2 FYNNEI. The CDR3 length is 17 residues. DNA for the CDR3: TGTGCCAGCAGCCAACCCATTACTAGCGGAAGCACAGATACGCAGTATTTT. It encodes CASSQPITSGSTDTQYF.

This clonotype occurred many times. This chain links TRBV5-4 with TRBJ1-1, with a tentative D call TRBD1 (6 bases). Per the germline V gene, CDR1 is SGHNT and CDR2 is YYREEE (reference sequence). V lost 0 bases, J lost 6 bases, and 12 bases lay in between. The CDR3 length is 14 residues. The CDR3 sequence: CASSLEGGISEAFF. CDR3 DNA: TGTGCCAGCAGCTTGGAGGGGGGGATCTCTGAAGCTTTCTTT.

This clonotype is termed medium-sized. J is TRBJ2-6 and V is TRBV6-5; D is unclear. V gave up 2 bases and J gave up 0 bases, with 2 bases separating them. The CDR3 consists of 14 residues. In germline, CDR1 is MNHEY, CDR2 SVGAGI. The CDR3 loop is CASSYVSGANVLTF. The CDR3 DNA follows: TGTGCCAGCAGTTACGTCTCTGGGGCCAACGTCCTGACTTTC.

The rearrangement joins TRBV20-1 to TRBJ2-3; 9 nucleotides match TRBD2. CDR1 and CDR2 (germline): DFQATT, SNEGSKA (reference sequence). V gave up 3 bases and J gave up 8 bases; unmatched junction bases: 9. CDR3 length: 14 amino acids. The CDR3, as DNA: TGCAGTGCTAGCCCGACTAGCGGAACGGGTACGCAGTATTTT. Translation: CSASPTSGTGTQYF.

This clonotype was found many times. V gene TRBV5-5 combines with J gene TRBJ2-5; D is ambiguous. CDR3 length: 14 residues. The germline V gene encodes CDR1 SGHKS and CDR2 YYEKEE (reference sequence). Trimming removed 3 bases at V and 5 bases at J, with 14 bases between. Here the CDR3 reads CASSSGKLGETQYF. The CDR3 bases are TGTGCCAGCAGCTCTGGCAAACTCGGCGAGACCCAGTACTTC. Full variable domain (rest looked up from reference TRBV5-5 and TRBJ2-5): DAGVTQSPTHLIKTRGQQVTLRCSPISGHKSVSWYQQVLGQGPQFIFQYYEKEERGRGNFPDRFSARQFPNYSSELNVNALLLGDSALYLCASSSGKLGETQYFGPGTRLLVL.

This clonotype showed up many times. V gene TRBV11-2 combines with J gene TRBJ1-2; D is unresolved. The germline V gene has CDR1 SGHAT and CDR2 FQNNGV. This CDR3 contains 12 residues. The germline V and J ends were trimmed by 3 bases and 4 bases, with 6 bases remaining between them. This CDR3 is CASSFIGYGYTF. The CDR3 nucleotides are TGTGCCAGCAGCTTCATCGGCTATGGCTACACCTTC.

This clonotype was observed many times. CDR3 loop: CATNEGLSNEQFF. Written as DNA, the CDR3 is TGTGCCACCAACGAAGGCTTAAGCAATGAGCAGTTCTTC. The chain joins TRBV24-1 to TRBJ2-1; no reliable D call. This CDR3 comprises 13 residues. Germline V CDR1 and CDR2: KGHDR, SFDVKD. The V end was cut by 8 bases, the J end by 6 bases, with 13 bases between.

The chain recombines TRBV23-1 with TRBJ2-5; D not resolved. TRBV23-1 is classed as an ORF, of uncertain function. This CDR3 is 12 amino acids long. Trimming cost V 4 bases and J 2 bases, with 5 bases left between them. This chain's CDR3 is CASSLRQETQYF. CDR3 DNA: TGCGCCAGCAGTCTACGTCAAGAGACCCAGTACTTC.

This clonotype came up many times. J is TRBJ1-1 and V is TRBV27, with unresolved D. The CDR3 contains 13 residues. V was trimmed by 8 bases and J by 6 bases, leaving 16 bases between them. Germline V lookup: CDR1 MNHEY, CDR2 SMNVEV (reference sequence). The CDR3 spells CASCRRQCSEAFF. The CDR3 DNA reads TGTGCCAGCTGTCGCCGACAATGCTCTGAAGCTTTCTTT.